These 6 T cell receptor beta chains were all obtained from the same sample, sequenced in a study of T cells in localized non-small cell lung cancer. Here immunoSEQ multiplex PCR was the method, and the copy in TCRdb shows in-frame clones only, minus some. The table records about 3,400 clones, approximately 29% of them present only once. The sample in question was lung tumor tissue, obtained before any cancer treatment. The receptors here all came from a female donor over 55 with stage I lung adenocarcinoma.

This clone was seen a handful of times. This chain links TRBV9 with TRBJ2-7; TRBD2 agrees at 13 bases. Germline assignment: CDR1 SGDLS and CDR2 YYNGEE. The CDR3 runs 15 residues. After removal of 4 bases from V and 8 bases from J, the junction contained 9 bases not matched to a gene. CDR3 DNA sequence: TGTGCCAGCAGCCGACTAGCGGGGGGCTCTACGAAGCAGTACTTC. Its protein product is CASSRLAGGSTKQYF.

This clone is medium-sized in the sample. This CDR3 reads CASSLAGRGRTDTQYF. CDR3 DNA sequence: TGTGCCAGCAGCTTGGCCGGGCGGGGGCGCACAGATACGCAGTATTTT. The rearrangement links TRBV11-3 to TRBJ2-3; a weak D match, TRBD2 (7 bases). V dropped 3 bases and J dropped 1 base, with 14 bases sitting between them. The CDR3 has 16 amino acids. Germline V gene lookup returns CDR1 SGHNT and CDR2 YENEEA.

The chain joins TRBV29-1 to TRBJ1-1; weak D call: TRBD1 (5 bases). CDR3 length equals 13 residues. The V and J ends lost 2 bases and 2 bases respectively, with 9 bases between them. Germline V CDR1 and CDR2: SQVTM, ANQGSEA. CDR3 sequence (DNA): TGCAGCGTTGAAAGGGACGGAAACACTGAAGCTTTCTTT. Its translation is CSVERDGNTEAFF.

The chain is built from TRBV28 and TRBJ2-3, with D possibly being TRBD2 (5 bases). Deletions cut 8 bases from V and 5 bases from J, with 14 bases between. CDR3 length: 13 amino acids. CDR1 and CDR2 (germline): MDHEN, SYDVKM. In nucleotides, the CDR3 is TGTGCCAGCCACGTTCCGGGGAGAGATACGCAGTATTTT. Translating gives CASHVPGRDTQYF.

V gene TRBV25-1 combines with J gene TRBJ1-4; D is unresolved. The CDR3 has 16 residues. Per germline, CDR1 MGHDK and CDR2 SYGVNS. V shed 3 bases and J shed 0 bases, with 11 bases lying between them. The CDR3 reads CASSDLKGSTNEKLFF. The CDR3 nucleotides read TGTGCCAGCAGTGACCTTAAGGGTTCAACTAATGAAAAACTGTTTTTT.

In its sample, this clone is medium-sized. V is TRBV11-3 and J is TRBJ2-1, with 8 bases lining up with TRBD2. CDR1 and CDR2 from the germline V gene are SGHNT and YENEEA. V trimming: 5 bases; J trimming: 9 bases; junction bases outside the gene matches: 9. The CDR3 covers 14 residues. CDR3 in amino acids: CASSELGGATEQFF. The CDR3 DNA sequence: TGTGCCAGCAGCGAACTCGGGGGGGCGACTGAGCAGTTCTTC.